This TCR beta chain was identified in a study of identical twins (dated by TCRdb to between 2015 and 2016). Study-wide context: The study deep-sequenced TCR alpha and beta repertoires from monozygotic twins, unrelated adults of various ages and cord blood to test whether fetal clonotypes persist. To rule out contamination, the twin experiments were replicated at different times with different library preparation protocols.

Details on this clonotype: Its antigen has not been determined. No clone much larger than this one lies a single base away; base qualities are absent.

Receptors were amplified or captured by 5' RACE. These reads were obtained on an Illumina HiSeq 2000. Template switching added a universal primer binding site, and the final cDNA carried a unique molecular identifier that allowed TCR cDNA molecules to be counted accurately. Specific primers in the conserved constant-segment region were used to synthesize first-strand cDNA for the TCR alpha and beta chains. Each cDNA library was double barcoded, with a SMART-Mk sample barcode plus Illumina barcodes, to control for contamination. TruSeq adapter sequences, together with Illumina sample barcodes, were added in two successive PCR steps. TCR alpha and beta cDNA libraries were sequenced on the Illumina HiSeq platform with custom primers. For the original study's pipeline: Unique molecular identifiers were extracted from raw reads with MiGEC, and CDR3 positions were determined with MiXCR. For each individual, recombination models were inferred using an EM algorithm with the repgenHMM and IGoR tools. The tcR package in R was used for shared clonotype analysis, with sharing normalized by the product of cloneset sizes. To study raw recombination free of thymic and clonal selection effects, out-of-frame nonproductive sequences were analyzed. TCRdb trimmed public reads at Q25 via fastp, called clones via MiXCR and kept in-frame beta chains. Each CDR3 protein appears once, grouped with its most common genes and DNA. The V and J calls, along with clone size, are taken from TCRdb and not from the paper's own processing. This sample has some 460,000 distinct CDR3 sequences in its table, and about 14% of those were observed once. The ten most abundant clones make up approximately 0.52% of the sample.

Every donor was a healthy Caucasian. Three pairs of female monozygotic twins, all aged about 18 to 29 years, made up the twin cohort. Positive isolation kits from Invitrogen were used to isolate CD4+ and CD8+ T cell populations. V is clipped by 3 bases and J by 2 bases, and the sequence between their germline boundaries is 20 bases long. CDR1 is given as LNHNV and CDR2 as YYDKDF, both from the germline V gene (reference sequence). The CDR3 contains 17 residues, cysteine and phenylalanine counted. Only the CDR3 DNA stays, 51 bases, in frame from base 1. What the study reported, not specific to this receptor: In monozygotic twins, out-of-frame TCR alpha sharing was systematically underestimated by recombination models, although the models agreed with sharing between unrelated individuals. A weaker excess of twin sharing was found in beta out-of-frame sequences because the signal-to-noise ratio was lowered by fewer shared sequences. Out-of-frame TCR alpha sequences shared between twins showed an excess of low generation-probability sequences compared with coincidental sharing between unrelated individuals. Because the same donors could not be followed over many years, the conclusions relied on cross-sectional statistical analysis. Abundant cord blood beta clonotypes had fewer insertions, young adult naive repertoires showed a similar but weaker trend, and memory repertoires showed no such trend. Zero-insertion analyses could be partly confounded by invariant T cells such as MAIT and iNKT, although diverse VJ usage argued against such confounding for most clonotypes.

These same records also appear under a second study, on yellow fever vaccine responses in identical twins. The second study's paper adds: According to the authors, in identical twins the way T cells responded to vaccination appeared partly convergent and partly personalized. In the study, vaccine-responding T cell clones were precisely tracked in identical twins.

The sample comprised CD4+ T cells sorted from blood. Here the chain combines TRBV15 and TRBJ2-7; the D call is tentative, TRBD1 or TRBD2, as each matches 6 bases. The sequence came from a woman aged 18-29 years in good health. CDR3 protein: CATSRGKGGGPPYEQYF. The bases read TGTGCCACCAGCAGGGGAAAGGGGGGAGGACCCCCCTACGAGCAGTACTTC.